These 10 T cell receptor beta chains were sequenced from one sample in a study of cytomegalovirus exposure and HLA in healthy donors (dated by TCRdb to about 2017). The receptor library was made with the immunoSEQ multiplex PCR assay. For the multiplex PCR, a mixture combining 60 forward primers for TCR Vbeta segments and 13 reverse primers for TCR Jbeta segments was used. Here the immuneACCESS table is served through TCRdb, limited to in-frame sequences with V and J called. Missing clones are a known gap in these copies; in checked studies unresolved V genes cover under half, and the rest lacks a known reason. The sample table holds under 200,000 clones, of which roughly 84% were seen once. The top ten constitute around 0.98% of the sample. Sequencing input: PBMCs. The receptors originated from a man aged 30 to 45 in good health and CMV-seronegative.

The CDR3 loop reads CATKLSGAGADTQYF. CDR3 in DNA: TGCGCCACCAAACTTAGCGGTGCCGGGGCAGATACGCAGTATTTT. The chain links TRBV10-2 to TRBJ2-3, with D tentatively TRBD2 (6 bases). Trimming shortened V by 10 bases and J by 4 bases, and 21 bases separated the two germline ends. Germline V lookup: CDR1 WSHSY, CDR2 SAAADI. This CDR3 comprises 15 residues.

The chain has TRBV6-1 and TRBJ2-1; 16 bases are a match to TRBD2. This CDR3 is 18 amino acids long. Trimming removed 4 bases from V and 8 bases from J; junction bases left unmatched: 11. Germline CDR1 and CDR2: MNHNS and SASEGT. CDR3 coding DNA: TGTGCCAGCAGTGGTGCTCCGGGACTAGCGGGAGGGGGCTATGAGCAGTTCTTC. Protein: CASSGAPGLAGGGYEQFF.

The V and J genes are TRBV2 and TRBJ1-2, with a tentative D call TRBD1 (6 bases). The CDR3 loop spans 14 amino acids. V lost 4 bases, J lost 0 bases, and 9 bases lay in between. CDR1 is SNHLY, CDR2 FYNNEI, per germline. Here the CDR3 reads CASSGTESNYGYTF. The DNA for the CDR3 is TGTGCCAGCAGTGGGACAGAATCTAACTATGGCTACACCTTC. Variable domain in full (rest from reference TRBV2 and TRBJ1-2): EPEVTQTPSHQVTQMGQEVILRCVPISNHLYFYWYRQILGQKVEFLVSFYNNEISEKSEIFDDQFSVERPDGSNFTLKIRSTKLEDSAMYFCASSGTESNYGYTFGSGTRLTVV.

This clone was detected only a few times. This chain uses TRBV6-1 with TRBJ1-4; 7 bases agree with TRBD1. Trimming removed 6 bases from V and 7 bases from J; junction bases left unmatched: 8. Germline assignment: CDR1 MNHNS and CDR2 SASEGT. The CDR3 contains 14 residues. This CDR3 is CASSEGAGGEKLFF. CDR3 sequence (DNA): TGTGCCAGCAGCGAGGGGGCCGGCGGTGAAAAACTGTTTTTT.

The rearrangement uses TRBV29-1 and TRBJ1-2; D is perhaps TRBD1 (6 bases). CDR3 length: 13 amino acids. Germline V lookup: CDR1 SQVTM, CDR2 ANQGSEA. The ends were cut back, 6 bases at V and 2 bases at J, with 13 bases in the middle. DNA of the CDR3: TGCAGCGTCTCCTACAGGGCCAACTATGGCTACACCTTC. It specifies CSVSYRANYGYTF.

This chain connects TRBV15 to TRBJ1-3, with 7 bases lining up with TRBD1. CDR1 is LNHNV and CDR2 is YYDKDF in the germline V gene (reference sequence). The CDR3 covers 15 residues. Losses at the gene ends were 5 bases for V and 0 bases for J; bases not matched to a gene: 4. DNA for the CDR3: TGTGCCACCAGCGAGCAGGGGGTCTCTGGAAACACCATATATTTT. Translation gives CATSEQGVSGNTIYF.

The V call is TRBV23-1, the J call TRBJ1-3, with D unresolved. TRBV23-1 is an ORF; its function is uncertain. The CDR3 covers 16 residues. V was trimmed by 0 bases and J by 8 bases, leaving 17 bases between them. The CDR3 region has the DNA TGCGCCAGCAGTCAATCTTCTACCCCGGGTGGCCACACCATATATTTT. Translating gives CASSQSSTPGGHTIYF.

The rearrangement joins TRBV5-1 to TRBJ1-4; a possible D gene is TRBD1 (5 bases). CDR3 length: 14 residues. CDR1 is SGHRS, CDR2 YFSETQ, per germline. V was pared by 5 bases and J by 2 bases, with 10 bases between. The CDR3: CASRDGGTNEKLFF. CDR3 DNA: TGCGCCAGCAGAGATGGGGGGACTAATGAAAAACTGTTTTTT.

This chain uses TRBV5-1 with TRBJ2-1; TRBD2 aligns across 12 bases. CDR3 length: 20 amino acids. Trimming cost V 1 base and J 0 bases; bases outside gene matches: 11. From germline, CDR1 is SGHRS and CDR2 YFSETQ. CDR3 amino acids: CASSLLAGGGTLFSYNEQFF. The CDR3 DNA sequence: TGCGCCAGCAGCTTGCTAGCGGGAGGGGGGACCCTATTCTCCTACAATGAGCAGTTCTTC.

The chain has TRBV11-2 and TRBJ2-1; tentatively, D is TRBD2 (6 bases). CDR3 length: 15 residues. CDR1 is SGHAT and CDR2 is FQNNGV in the germline V gene. Trimming stripped 4 bases from V and 8 bases from J, with 18 bases between. CDR3 bases: TGTGCCAGCAGCTCGGGACTCGTAGGTGGGGATGAGCAGTTCTTC. As protein: CASSSGLVGGDEQFF.